The sequence of this T cell receptor beta chain was determined in a study of blood T cell repertoires in COVID-19. Study overall: Samples came from the United States, Italy and Spain, spanning acute and convalescent COVID-19.

In its sample, this clone was seen many times. Original processing methods: Using reference gene primer amplification, nucleated cell counts were estimated. Here immunoSEQ multiplex PCR was the method, and the copy in TCRdb shows in-frame clones only, minus some. V, J and clone size are those of that table, while D and trimming were read from the DNA. Of fewer than 55,000 clones in the sample, under 70% were seen once. The CDR3 covers 13 residues. Germline loops: CDR1 SQVTM, CDR2 ANQGSEA. Trimming left V 8 bases short and J 0 bases short, with 10 bases between. The chain uses TRBV29-1 and TRBJ2-2; TRBD2 might be the D (5 bases). This receptor was taken from a woman in her 70s with acute or convalescent COVID-19. Sequencing was done on a sample of peripheral blood. CDR3 protein: CSYPGTNTGELFF. DNA of the CDR3: TGCAGCTATCCGGGAACGAACACCGGGGAGCTGTTTTTT.